The 25 T cell receptor beta chains reported below all come from one sample, sequenced in a study of ipilimumab plus nivolumab after autologous stem cell transplantation. TCRdb's copy holds only in-frame clones and misses some; the assay was immunoSEQ multiplex PCR. The sample holds tens of thousands of clones, approximately 86% seen once. Sequenced material: PBMCs, taken in a trial of ipilimumab plus nivolumab as post-transplant consolidation. These receptors were taken from a male donor with diffuse large B-cell lymphoma.

The chain couples TRBV7-2 to TRBJ1-2; 8 bases match TRBD1. V shed 7 bases and J 6 bases; nucleotides not matched to a gene: 7. The germline V gene has CDR1 SGHTA and CDR2 FQGNSA. This CDR3 contains 13 residues. CDR3 sequence reads: CASTKGQANGYTF. The CDR3, as DNA: TGTGCCAGCACAAAGGGACAGGCGAATGGCTACACCTTC.

V usage is TRBV5-5 and J usage is TRBJ2-1, with 8 bases lining up with TRBD1. The CDR3 length is 15 residues. CDR1 is SGHKS, CDR2 YYEKEE, per germline (reference sequence). V was pared by 1 base and J by 9 bases, with 9 bases of the junction left unmatched. In nucleotides, the CDR3 is TGTGCCAGCAGCTTGACCCCTCAGGGGGCGAGTGAGCAGTTCTTC. Protein sequence: CASSLTPQGASEQFF.

The chain employs TRBV5-1 and TRBJ2-1; no clear D gene. The CDR3 is 17 residues long. The ends were cut back, 1 base at V and 0 bases at J, with 14 bases in the middle. Germline assignment: CDR1 SGHRS and CDR2 YFSETQ. The CDR3 region has the DNA TGCGCCAGCAGCTTGATGTCATCTCTTAGCTCCTACAATGAGCAGTTCTTC. Translated: CASSLMSSLSSYNEQFF.

This sequence joins TRBV6-5 and TRBJ2-7; a possible D gene is TRBD1 (6 bases). Germline values: CDR1 MNHEY, CDR2 SVGAGI. There are 14 residues in the CDR3. The V end was cut by 6 bases, the J end by 0 bases, with 12 bases between. CDR3 DNA sequence: TGTGCCAGCAGGCCCGGGACACCCTCCTACGAGCAGTACTTC. It is translated as CASRPGTPSYEQYF.

The chain is built from TRBV7-2 and TRBJ2-5, with D unresolved. The V gene's germline CDR1 is SGHTA and CDR2 FQGNSA. The CDR3 has 14 residues. V lost 5 bases and J 5 bases, leaving 15 bases between the germline ends. The CDR3 DNA is TGTGCCAGCAGCCCTAATGATGGGCGGGAGACCCAGTACTTC. Amino acid sequence: CASSPNDGRETQYF.

The chain employs TRBV7-3 and TRBJ2-1; D tentatively reads TRBD1 or TRBD2 (6 bases each). The CDR3 is 14 residues long. Trimming took 2 bases from V and 3 from J, leaving 8 bases between them. Germline lookup yields CDR1 SGHTA and CDR2 FQGTGA. In DNA, the CDR3 is TGTGCCAGCAGCTTAGAGGGGGGCTACAATGAGCAGTTCTTC. Its translation: CASSLEGGYNEQFF.

V gene TRBV5-1 combines with J gene TRBJ1-5; unclear D gene. The germline CDR1 and CDR2 sequences are SGHRS and YFSETQ. The CDR3 extends over 15 amino acids. Trimming removed 5 bases from V and 1 base from J, with 13 bases in between. The CDR3 region has the DNA TGCGCCAGCAGGCCCGGAGTTGGCAGCAATCAGCCCCAGCATTTT. Amino acids: CASRPGVGSNQPQHF. The complete variable domain, with remaining parts taken from reference TRBV5-1 and TRBJ1-5, reads KAGVTQTPRYLIKTRGQQVTLSCSPISGHRSVSWYQQTPGQGLQFLFEYFSETQRNKGNFPGRFSGRQFSNSRSEMNVSTLELGDSALYLCASRPGVGSNQPQHFGDGTRLSIL.

This clone was counted between two and nine times. As DNA, the CDR3 is TGTGCCAGCAGCCCTCGGACAGGGAGAAACACCATATATTTT. This translates into CASSPRTGRNTIYF. This chain joins TRBV11-2 and TRBJ1-3; 8 positions agree with TRBD1. CDR1 is SGHAT, CDR2 FQNNGV, per germline. Germline trimming cut 5 bases from V and 5 bases from J; bases unmatched to any gene: 5. This CDR3 has 14 residues.

The genes are TRBV9 and TRBJ2-7; D might be TRBD1 or TRBD2, each matching 6 bases. Trimming pared 0 bases from V and 0 bases from J, leaving 10 bases between. The germline V gene has CDR1 SGDLS and CDR2 YYNGEE. This CDR3 is 15 amino acids long. The CDR3 nucleotides are TGTGCCAGCAGCGTAGAGGGGGGTAGCTCCTACGAGCAGTACTTC. Its protein is CASSVEGGSSYEQYF.

The chain recombines TRBV19 with TRBJ2-2, with no clear D. V lost 7 bases and J 3 bases, leaving 9 bases between the germline ends. CDR1 is LNHDA, CDR2 SQIVND, per germline (reference sequence). The CDR3 contains 13 residues. CDR3 protein: CASMLLYTGELFF. CDR3 sequence (DNA): TGTGCCAGTATGCTACTTTACACCGGGGAGCTGTTTTTT. The full variable domain, its missing parts supplied by reference TRBV19 and TRBJ2-2, is DGGITQSPKYLFRKEGQNVTLSCEQNLNHDAMYWYRQDPGQGLRLIYYSQIVNDFQKGDIAEGYSVSREKKESFPLTVTSAQKNPTAFYLCASMLLYTGELFFGEGSRLTVL.

On this clone itself: Mismatch with germline at one junction end may stem from a read error. The chain is built from TRBV6-5 and TRBJ1-2; weak D call: TRBD1 (5 bases). The CDR3 is made up of 8 amino acids. The germline CDR1 and CDR2 sequences are MNHEY and SVGAGI. Here the CDR3 reads CPGPGYTF. CDR3 DNA: TGCCCGGGGCCCGGCTACACCTTC.

The chain employs TRBV2 and TRBJ2-1; 8 positions match TRBD2. The V segment lost 3 bases and the J segment 7 bases; nucleotides outside the gene matches: 8. The CDR3 has 15 amino acids. Germline CDR1 reads SNHLY; CDR2 reads FYNNEI. The CDR3 is CASSDNRGGQNEQFF. For the CDR3, the DNA is TGTGCCAGCAGTGATAATCGGGGGGGCCAAAATGAGCAGTTCTTC.

The CDR3 reads CASMRRGSTDTQYF. The CDR3 region has the DNA TGTGCCAGCATGCGCCGGGGTAGCACAGATACGCAGTATTTT. The chain recombines TRBV5-8 with TRBJ2-3; TRBD2 might be the D (5 bases). Germline V lookup: CDR1 SGHTS, CDR2 YDEGEE. The CDR3 consists of 14 residues. Trimming pared 6 bases from V and 0 bases from J, leaving 11 bases between.

J is TRBJ2-7 and V is TRBV10-3; D unresolved. This CDR3 region has 12 residues. V was cut by 2 bases and J by 5 bases, with 7 bases left in between. Germline CDR1 reads ENHRY; CDR2 reads SYGVKD. This CDR3 reads CAISEGINEQYF. The CDR3 region has the DNA TGTGCCATCAGTGAGGGGATCAACGAGCAGTACTTC.

The chain has TRBV5-1 and TRBJ1-3; D is undetermined. The CDR3 spans 17 residues. Per the germline V gene, CDR1 is SGHRS and CDR2 is YFSETQ. The V and J ends lost 0 bases and 0 bases respectively, with 13 bases between them. In DNA, the CDR3 is TGCGCCAGCAGCTTGGCGGCGGGAGCCCGCTCTGGAAACACCATATATTTT. It translates to CASSLAAGARSGNTIYF.

This clone was found a few times. V is TRBV5-6 and J is TRBJ2-1; the match to TRBD2 covers 9 bases. Germline CDR1 and CDR2: SGHDT and YYEEEE. J gave up 1 base and V 3 bases, and 14 bases lay outside the gene matches. There are 19 residues in the CDR3. The CDR3 region is CASSSSKRGAASSYNEQFF. As DNA, the CDR3 is TGTGCCAGCAGCTCGTCAAAGCGGGGGGCCGCCTCTTCCTACAATGAGCAGTTCTTC. Drawing the rest from reference TRBV5-6 and TRBJ2-1, the complete variable domain is DAGVTQSPTHLIKTRGQQVTLRCSPKSGHDTVSWYQQALGQGPQFIFQYYEEEERQRGNFPDRFSGHQFPNYSSELNVNALLLGDSALYLCASSSSKRGAASSYNEQFFGPGTRLTVL.

The V gene is TRBV5-6, the J gene TRBJ2-7; D unclear. Germline V CDR1 and CDR2: SGHDT, YYEEEE. CDR3 length: 15 amino acids. V was cut by 5 bases and J by 2 bases, with 17 bases left in between. The CDR3 reads CASSHPPPQAYEQYF. The DNA of the CDR3 is TGTGCCAGCAGTCATCCCCCCCCTCAAGCCTACGAGCAGTACTTC.

This clone appeared a single time. The chain employs TRBV5-4 and TRBJ2-2, with 11 nucleotides matching TRBD1. V shed 0 bases, J shed 6 bases, and the junction held 7 bases outside the gene matches. Germline V lookup: CDR1 SGHNT, CDR2 YYREEE (reference sequence). This CDR3 has 17 amino acids. The DNA of the CDR3 is TGTGCCAGCAGCTTGGGGGACAGGGGGACGTTTGCCGGGGAGCTGTTTTTT. It is translated as CASSLGDRGTFAGELFF.

This clone has just a few counts. The V call is TRBV4-1, the J call TRBJ2-5; perhaps TRBD1 as D (5 bases). Trimming left V 0 bases short and J 7 bases short, with 15 bases between. There are 15 residues in the CDR3. Germline V gene sequence: CDR1 MGHRA, CDR2 YSYEKL. The CDR3 reads CASSQDRGTLLTQYF. The CDR3 region has the DNA TGCGCCAGCAGCCAAGATAGGGGAACCCTCTTGACCCAGTACTTC.

The V gene is TRBV23-1, the J gene TRBJ1-2; D is ambiguous. TRBV23-1 is reported as an ORF; its role is uncertain. The CDR3 totals 12 residues. Trimming took 4 bases from V and 4 from J, leaving 7 bases between them. The CDR3 bases are TGCGCCAGCAGTCCGGATGGCTATGGCTACACCTTC. Amino acid sequence: CASSPDGYGYTF.

The chain has TRBV9 and TRBJ1-1; D remains unclear. This CDR3 has 15 residues. The germline V and J ends were trimmed by 4 bases and 2 bases, with 15 bases remaining between them. Germline V gives CDR1 SGDLS, CDR2 YYNGEE. The CDR3 sequence is CASSRNSDYNTEAFF. The CDR3 DNA reads as TGTGCCAGCAGCAGAAACAGTGACTATAACACTGAAGCTTTCTTT.

The chain is built from TRBV29-1 and TRBJ2-7; D gene uncertain. The length of the CDR3 is 13 residues. Germline values: CDR1 SQVTM, CDR2 ANQGSEA. V shed 5 bases and J shed 6 bases, with 17 bases lying between them. The DNA of the CDR3 is TGCAGCGTTACCACACAATCCTCCGTCGAGCAGTACTTC. It is translated as CSVTTQSSVEQYF.

The chain uses TRBV7-3 and TRBJ2-3; 7 bases line up with TRBD1. Germline-derived CDR1 and CDR2 are SGHTA and FQGTGA. CDR3 length equals 15 residues. J gave up 2 bases and V 5 bases, and 7 bases lay outside the gene matches. CDR3 sequence: CASSRQGIPTDTQYF. CDR3 DNA sequence: TGTGCCAGCAGCAGACAGGGAATCCCCACAGATACGCAGTATTTT.

This chain links TRBV7-9 with TRBJ2-2; D possibly corresponds to TRBD1 (6 bases). This CDR3 has 15 residues. CDR1 and CDR2 from the germline V gene are SEHNR and FQNEAQ (reference sequence). V was trimmed by 2 bases and J by 4 bases, leaving 11 bases between them. This CDR3 reads CASSLQGLGTGELFF. In nucleotides, the CDR3 is TGTGCCAGCAGCTTACAGGGGCTAGGCACCGGGGAGCTGTTTTTT.

J is TRBJ2-7 and V is TRBV4-1; 9 bases line up with TRBD2. Germline-derived CDR1 and CDR2 are MGHRA and YSYEKL. V shed 1 base and J 3 bases; nucleotides not matched to a gene: 4. CDR3 length equals 15 residues. CDR3 in amino acids: CASSQASGVGYEQYF. The CDR3 coding sequence is TGCGCCAGCAGCCAAGCTAGCGGGGTGGGCTACGAGCAGTACTTC.